The clone carrying this T cell receptor (beta chain) was detected a few times. What it recognizes is unknown. These data are taken from a study of shared clonotypes between healthy human individuals. The germline V gene has CDR1 SNHLY and CDR2 FYNNEI. The CDR3 totals 15 residues. Trimming removed 5 bases at V and 0 bases at J, with 11 bases between. Overall study findings and caveats: Generally, estimated richness proved larger in naive subsets than it did in memory subsets.

In the source study's methods: ImmunoSEQ only sent back junction sequences with no quality scores, so filtering was done differently. Assay: immunoSEQ multiplex PCR; the TCRdb copy retains only in-frame clones and omits some. That table furnishes V, J and clone size, whereas the DNA furnished D and trimming. In the table there are around 700,000 clones, 60% to 80% of which are singletons. The TCR was taken from a woman in her 30s in good health. The chain couples TRBV2 to TRBJ1-5; TRBD1 is a possible D gene (5 bases). Sample: memory CD4+ T cells sorted from blood. Subset given: CD45RA-negative fraction. The CDR3 bases are TGTGCCAGCAGTCAGGACACTTTTAGCAATCAGCCCCAGCATTTT. Protein: CASSQDTFSNQPQHF.